This T cell receptor (beta chain) comes out of a study of CD8 T cells in ankylosing spondylitis. Overall study results and limits: In ankylosing spondylitis blood, a motif of roughly 8 highly homologous TCR beta variants appeared characteristic. Disease-linked clones were CD8+ and relatively rare in peripheral blood. Significantly higher representation of disease-linked clones was reported for matched ankylosing spondylitis synovial fluid.

After removal of 0 bases from V and 8 bases from J, the junction contained 9 bases not matched to a gene. This CDR3 has 15 residues. The germline CDR1 and CDR2 sequences are DFQATT and SNEGSKA (reference sequence). This clonotype has just a few counts. Antigen: not known. As the method for making TCR beta libraries, quantitative 5'-RACE with molecular barcodes was used. TCRdb re-called the 5' RACE reads through MiXCR, storing one row per CDR3 protein. The sample contains about 340,000 distinct CDR3 sequences, roughly 14% of which appear only once. This receptor was identified in a male donor with ankylosing spondylitis or in good health (not recorded which). Sequenced input: blood, either unsorted or a sorted T cell fraction (not recorded which). The chain uses TRBV20-1 and TRBJ2-1, with 8 bases aligning to TRBD2. The CDR3 region has the DNA TGCAGTGCTAGAGATATAGAGCGGGAGATCCATGAGCAGTTCTTC. This sequence encodes CSARDIEREIHEQFF.